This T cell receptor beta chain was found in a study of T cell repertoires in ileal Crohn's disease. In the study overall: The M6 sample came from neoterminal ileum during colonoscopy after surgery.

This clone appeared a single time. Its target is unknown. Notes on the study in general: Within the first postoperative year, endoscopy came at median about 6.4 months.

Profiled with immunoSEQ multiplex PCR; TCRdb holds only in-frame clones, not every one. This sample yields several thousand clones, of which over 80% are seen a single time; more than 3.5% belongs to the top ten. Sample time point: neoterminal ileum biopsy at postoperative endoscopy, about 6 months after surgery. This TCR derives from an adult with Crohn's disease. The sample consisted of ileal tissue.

DNA of the CDR3: TGTGCCAGCAGCTTAGTGAAGACTCCCGGTGAGCAGTTCTTC. Translating gives CASSLVKTPGEQFF. The chain uses TRBV7-8 and TRBJ2-1; D uncertain. Germline V lookup: CDR1 SGHVS, CDR2 FQNEAQ. The CDR3 totals 14 residues. V was cut by 1 base and J by 9 bases, with 13 bases left in between.